Listed below are T cell receptor beta chains from one sample, sequenced in a study of T cell repertoires in cytomegalovirus infection. These TCRs are of unknown antigen specificity. TCRdb processed the reads anew with MiXCR; each CDR3 protein has one entry. The sample shows roughly 500,000 distinct CDR3 sequences, roughly a third of them seen only once. The input for sequencing was cultured PBMCs, taken from culture after CMV antigen stimulation. The receptors here all came from a human donor in good health (CMV status not recorded). Some clones in this sample may be carry-over from other donors' samples. Each CDR3 is given without its conserved first and last residue.

V gene: TRBV5-4; J gene: TRBJ1-2; CDR3 protein: ASSPDQDYGYT
V gene: TRBV10-1; J gene: TRBJ2-3; CDR3 protein: ASSEWDTDTQY
V gene: TRBV12-3/TRBV12-4; J gene: TRBJ1-2; CDR3 protein: ASSTTGQTYGYT
V gene: TRBV12-3/TRBV12-4; J gene: TRBJ2-5; CDR3 protein: ASTGQGGETQY
V gene: TRBV6-5; J gene: TRBJ1-2; CDR3 protein: ASRGTGESLYGYT
V gene: TRBV6-2/TRBV6-3; J gene: TRBJ1-4; CDR3 protein: ASSLPVFQQLF
V gene: TRBV6-2/TRBV6-3; J gene: TRBJ2-1; CDR3 protein: ASSYRTGSSQF
V gene: TRBV12-5; J gene: TRBJ2-1; CDR3 protein: ASGFSLLRSSGERGSYNEQF
V gene: TRBV12-3/TRBV12-4; J gene: TRBJ2-5; CDR3 protein: ASSSTGAGGETQY
V gene: TRBV7-2; J gene: TRBJ1-1; CDR3 protein: ASREAGGSEAF
V gene: TRBV27; J gene: TRBJ2-3; CDR3 protein: ASSLEQTFREGQDTQY
V gene: TRBV20-1; J gene: TRBJ2-3; CDR3 protein: SALSGRAGTDTQY
V gene: TRBV10-3; J gene: TRBJ1-1; CDR3 protein: AIRSSDTEAF
V gene: TRBV7-3; J gene: TRBJ2-1; CDR3 protein: ASSLLGTSGNEQF
V gene: TRBV12-3/TRBV12-4; J gene: TRBJ2-5; CDR3 protein: ASTPGLAGAETQY
V gene: TRBV4-1; J gene: TRBJ1-4; CDR3 protein: ASSTRDPLRATNEKLF
V gene: TRBV6-2/TRBV6-3; J gene: TRBJ2-3; CDR3 protein: ASSYRLSAPPDTQY
V gene: TRBV20-1; J gene: TRBJ1-1; CDR3 protein: SSSGVENTEAF
V gene: TRBV4-1; J gene: TRBJ2-3; CDR3 protein: ASSQETQGTDTQY
V gene: TRBV20-1; J gene: TRBJ2-7; CDR3 protein: SASIGGIAYEQY
V gene: TRBV7-2; J gene: TRBJ2-2; CDR3 protein: ASSLWAGGTGELF
V gene: TRBV4-1; J gene: TRBJ2-4; CDR3 protein: ASSQDPTTSGRTNIQY
V gene: TRBV20-1; J gene: TRBJ2-3; CDR3 protein: SAESPGSGRAIDTQY
V gene: TRBV4-1; J gene: TRBJ2-7; CDR3 protein: ASSQEGQYYEQY
V gene: TRBV7-8; J gene: TRBJ2-1; CDR3 protein: ASSHASIRESPYNEQF
V gene: TRBV6-1; J gene: TRBJ2-5; CDR3 protein: ASSSEALVAGAQKETQY
V gene: TRBV11-2; J gene: TRBJ2-1; CDR3 protein: ASSLEHPLAEQF
V gene: TRBV28; J gene: TRBJ2-1; CDR3 protein: ASSLSPAEPRQI
V gene: TRBV10-3; J gene: TRBJ2-1; CDR3 protein: AISEVGTTYNEQF
V gene: TRBV6-2/TRBV6-3; J gene: TRBJ1-1; CDR3 protein: ASSPLQFFTGMNTEAF
V gene: TRBV7-2; J gene: TRBJ2-7; CDR3 protein: ASSQRTSGSGPTYEQY
V gene: TRBV7-6; J gene: TRBJ2-7; CDR3 protein: ASSPGGAYSYEQY
V gene: TRBV7-2; J gene: TRBJ1-4; CDR3 protein: ASSLAQGANEKLF
V gene: TRBV4-1; J gene: TRBJ2-5; CDR3 protein: ASSRRTVGQETQY
V gene: TRBV7-6; J gene: TRBJ1-4; CDR3 protein: ASSFADHPGNEKLF
V gene: TRBV27; J gene: TRBJ2-3; CDR3 protein: ASSARTVADTQY
V gene: TRBV4-1; J gene: TRBJ1-1; CDR3 protein: ASSHPDRLNTEAF
V gene: TRBV15; J gene: TRBJ2-1; CDR3 protein: ATSRGTGSGRDEQF
V gene: TRBV28; J gene: TRBJ2-1; CDR3 protein: ASNPASGPHNEQF
V gene: TRBV4-1; J gene: TRBJ2-1; CDR3 protein: ASSPPGVGEQF
V gene: TRBV20-1; J gene: TRBJ1-2; CDR3 protein: SARDVGRVDGYT
V gene: TRBV7-2; J gene: TRBJ1-2; CDR3 protein: ASSLGQTYGYT
V gene: TRBV20-1; J gene: TRBJ2-1; CDR3 protein: SARPRGLAGEEQF
V gene: TRBV6-1; J gene: TRBJ1-5; CDR3 protein: ASLARVGNQPQH
V gene: TRBV29-1; J gene: TRBJ2-1; CDR3 protein: SAGTSGRARF
V gene: TRBV11-2; J gene: TRBJ2-1; CDR3 protein: ASSSSGRSHEQF
V gene: TRBV12-3/TRBV12-4; J gene: TRBJ2-1; CDR3 protein: ASSLTVSYEQF
V gene: TRBV7-2; J gene: TRBJ1-1; CDR3 protein: ASSLRLVNTEAF
V gene: TRBV24-1; J gene: TRBJ2-3; CDR3 protein: ATSDSFGASYTQY